These 24 T cell receptor beta chains were sequenced from one sample in a study of cytomegalovirus exposure and HLA in healthy donors. Sequenced by immunoSEQ multiplex PCR; TCRdb stores in-frame clones only, minus some. The sample has about 110,000 clones, roughly nine tenths seen once. Sequencing was performed on PBMCs. The receptors come from a woman younger than 35 in good health and CMV-seropositive.

The chain employs TRBV27 and TRBJ2-5; tentatively, D is TRBD2 (5 bases). The CDR3 has 14 amino acids. The germline gives CDR1 MNHEY, CDR2 SMNVEV (reference sequence). The V gene lost 6 bases and the J gene lost 4 bases, with 15 bases spanning the gap. The CDR3 loop reads CASRASLRLETQYF. The CDR3 nucleotides are TGTGCCAGCAGGGCTAGCCTTCGGCTAGAGACCCAGTACTTC.

The gene calls are TRBV27 and TRBJ2-3, with a possible D match to TRBD1 (5 bases). Germline-derived CDR1 and CDR2 are MNHEY and SMNVEV (reference sequence). The CDR3 sequence is 13 residues long. The V gene lost 4 bases and the J gene lost 4 bases, with 9 bases spanning the gap. The CDR3 bases are TGTGCCAGCAGTTGGGGCCCCCCAGATACGCAGTATTTT. Translating it yields CASSWGPPDTQYF.

The rearrangement joins TRBV5-1 to TRBJ2-5; 7 bases are a match to TRBD1. Germline trimming cut 0 bases from V and 4 bases from J; bases unmatched to any gene: 6. Germline CDR1 is SGHRS and CDR2 is YFSETQ. CDR3 length: 15 residues. The CDR3 is CASSLGPGGVETQYF. CDR3 DNA: TGCGCCAGCAGCTTGGGTCCAGGGGGTGTAGAGACCCAGTACTTC. Full variable domain (rest looked up from reference TRBV5-1 and TRBJ2-5): KAGVTQTPRYLIKTRGQQVTLSCSPISGHRSVSWYQQTPGQGLQFLFEYFSETQRNKGNFPGRFSGRQFSNSRSEMNVSTLELGDSALYLCASSLGPGGVETQYFGPGTRLLVL.

The chain joins TRBV27 to TRBJ1-1; D perhaps matches TRBD1 (6 bases). CDR1 and CDR2 (germline): MNHEY, SMNVEV (reference sequence). This CDR3 has 14 amino acids. V dropped 4 bases and J dropped 2 bases, with 11 bases sitting between them. The CDR3, as DNA: TGTGCCAGCAGTTCAGGGGAACTTAACACTGAAGCTTTCTTT. Translation gives CASSSGELNTEAFF.

The chain has TRBV2 and TRBJ1-2; 7 nucleotides agree with TRBD1. Germline CDR1 reads SNHLY; CDR2 reads FYNNEI. V trimming: 2 bases; J trimming: 4 bases; junction bases outside the gene matches: 10. The CDR3 is 16 residues long. CDR3 in amino acids: CASSETIPGQIYGYTF. The CDR3 DNA reads as TGTGCCAGCAGTGAAACGATCCCGGGACAGATCTATGGCTACACCTTC.

V usage is TRBV5-4 and J usage is TRBJ1-6, with a possible D match to TRBD1 (5 bases). V dropped 3 bases and J dropped 0 bases, with 10 bases sitting between them. The germline gives CDR1 SGHNT, CDR2 YYREEE (reference sequence). The CDR3 runs to 16 residues. CDR3 DNA sequence: TGTGCCAGCAGCTGGAGACAGAGCTCCTATAATTCACCCCTCCACTTT. This translates into CASSWRQSSYNSPLHF.

CDR3 amino acids: CASSRHREHNEQFF. The DNA for the CDR3 is TGTGCCAGCAGCCGTCACCGGGAACACAATGAGCAGTTCTTC. The rearrangement joins TRBV14 to TRBJ2-1; D perhaps matches TRBD2 (5 bases). This CDR3 is 14 amino acids long. Germline V CDR1 and CDR2: SGHDN, FVKESK. V gave up 4 bases and J gave up 5 bases, with 12 bases separating them.

This chain connects TRBV15 to TRBJ2-2; perhaps TRBD1 as D (6 bases). The CDR3 is 13 residues long. V was shortened by 1 base and J by 10 bases, with 10 bases between the two germline ends. Germline lookup yields CDR1 LNHNV and CDR2 YYDKDF (reference sequence). This CDR3 reads CATSRGGGSELFF. The CDR3 nucleotides are TGTGCCACCAGCAGAGGAGGGGGTTCGGAGCTGTTTTTT.

The rearrangement uses TRBV28 and TRBJ2-2; 7 nucleotides agree with TRBD1. The V gene end was trimmed by 4 bases and the J gene end by 4 bases; junction bases not matched to a gene: 6. The length of the CDR3 is 15 residues. Looked up from germline, CDR1 is MDHEN and CDR2 is SYDVKM. The CDR3 sequence: CASSSGQHSTGELFF. Written as DNA, the CDR3 is TGTGCCAGCAGTTCGGGACAGCATTCCACCGGGGAGCTGTTTTTT.

J is TRBJ2-7 and V is TRBV10-3; D might be TRBD2 (7 bases). The CDR3 has 17 amino acids. Germline-derived CDR1 and CDR2 are ENHRY and SYGVKD. Trimming cost V 3 bases and J 6 bases, with 24 bases left between them. The CDR3 spells CAISEAGPQGRGGEQYF. The CDR3 nucleotides read TGTGCCATCAGTGAAGCTGGCCCCCAGGGGAGGGGTGGCGAGCAGTACTTC.

The rearrangement uses TRBV5-4 and TRBJ1-2, with D perhaps TRBD1 (5 bases). The CDR3 sequence is 15 residues long. Germline CDR1 and CDR2: SGHNT and YYREEE (reference sequence). With 5 bases removed from V and 2 bases from J, the gap between germline ends came to 16 bases. In nucleotides, the CDR3 is TGTGCCAGCAGTCCCCCTCGGGGGGTGAACTATGGCTACACCTTC. Translated, it gives CASSPPRGVNYGYTF. Full variable domain (outside the CDR3, taken from reference TRBV5-4 and TRBJ1-2): ETGVTQSPTHLIKTRGQQVTLRCSSQSGHNTVSWYQQALGQGPQFIFQYYREEENGRGNFPPRFSGLQFPNYSSELNVNALELDDSALYLCASSPPRGVNYGYTFGSGTRLTVV.

This rearrangement joins TRBV7-2 to TRBJ1-5; 8 bases fit TRBD1. The CDR3 totals 15 residues. J gave up 7 bases and V 0 bases, and 5 bases lay outside the gene matches. CDR1 and CDR2 from the germline V gene are SGHTA and FQGNSA. The CDR3 reads CASSLARTGQQPQHF. The DNA of the CDR3 is TGTGCCAGCAGCTTAGCCCGGACAGGGCAGCAGCCCCAGCATTTT.

V is TRBV4-1 and J is TRBJ2-1; TRBD2 aligns across 7 bases. V lost 0 bases and J lost 12; bases outside the gene matches: 14. CDR3 length: 16 residues. Germline-derived CDR1 and CDR2 are MGHRA and YSYEKL. The CDR3 protein is CASSQDLALNREVQFF. Written as DNA, the CDR3 is TGCGCCAGCAGCCAAGATCTTGCATTGAACCGGGAGGTGCAGTTCTTC.

The chain joins TRBV6-5 to TRBJ1-6; D is unclear. With 5 bases removed from V and 0 bases from J, the gap between germline ends came to 5 bases. This CDR3 contains 14 residues. CDR1 and CDR2 from the germline V gene are MNHEY and SVGAGI. The chain's CDR3 is CASSESSYNSPLHF. As DNA, the CDR3 is TGTGCCAGCAGTGAGAGCTCCTATAATTCACCCCTCCACTTT.

V and J are TRBV4-1 and TRBJ1-3; 8 positions match TRBD1. CDR1 and CDR2 (germline): MGHRA, YSYEKL. V was clipped by 2 bases and J by 3 bases; unmatched bases: 12. The CDR3 consists of 18 residues. DNA for the CDR3: TGCGCCAGCAGCCAATTCGTGGACAGGGAGAACTTTGGAAACACCATATATTTT. Residues: CASSQFVDRENFGNTIYF.

The chain recombines TRBV7-6 with TRBJ1-4; D might be TRBD1 (6 bases). V was pared by 2 bases and J by 7 bases, with 11 bases between. From germline, CDR1 is SGHVS and CDR2 FNYEAQ. CDR3 length: 14 residues. The CDR3: CASSLRGIGEKLFF. The DNA for the CDR3 is TGTGCCAGCAGCTTAAGGGGGATTGGTGAAAAACTGTTTTTT. Full variable domain (remainder filled in from reference TRBV7-6 and TRBJ1-4): GAGVSQSPRYKVTKRGQDVALRCDPISGHVSLYWYRQALGQGPEFLTYFNYEAQQDKSGLPNDRFSAERPEGSISTLTIQRTEQRDSAMYRCASSLRGIGEKLFFGSGTQLSVL.

The chain is built from TRBV25-1 and TRBJ2-4; 13 nucleotides line up with TRBD2. Trimming at V came to 3 bases and at J to 5 bases, leaving 10 bases not matched to a gene. The CDR3 contains 18 residues. Germline CDR1 reads MGHDK; CDR2 reads SYGVNS. The CDR3 nucleotides are TGTGCCAGCAGTGACCGTCGGACTAGCGGGGGTATCCAAAACATTCAGTACTTC. Translation gives CASSDRRTSGGIQNIQYF.

This chain connects TRBV28 to TRBJ1-1, with D maybe TRBD1 (6 bases). V dropped 4 bases and J dropped 7 bases, with 13 bases sitting between them. Germline lookup yields CDR1 MDHEN and CDR2 SYDVKM. This CDR3 comprises 13 residues. The CDR3 nucleotides read TGTGCCAGCAGTTCTGGACAGACAAATGAAGCTTTCTTT. This translates into CASSSGQTNEAFF.

The CDR3: CASSLALWETQYF. In nucleotides, the CDR3 is TGTGCCAGCAGCTTAGCTCTATGGGAGACCCAGTACTTC. This sequence joins TRBV7-2 and TRBJ2-5; D is uncertain. The CDR3 covers 13 residues. Trimming took 0 bases from V and 5 from J, leaving 7 bases between them. Germline lookup yields CDR1 SGHTA and CDR2 FQGNSA.

There are a few counts of this clone. V usage is TRBV6-6 and J usage is TRBJ1-6, with D possibly TRBD1 on 5 matching bases. Trimming pared 11 bases from V and 9 bases from J, leaving 17 bases between. Germline CDR1 reads MNHNY; CDR2 reads SVGAGI (reference sequence). The CDR3 consists of 13 residues. As DNA, the CDR3 is TGTGCCGGGGGAAAGGAGGGGAGTTCACCCCTCCACTTT. Protein sequence: CAGGKEGSSPLHF.

The V and J genes are TRBV7-9 and TRBJ1-4; 8 positions match TRBD1. The germline CDR1 and CDR2 sequences are SEHNR and FQNEAQ (reference sequence). The junction had 6 bases not matched to a gene; V was cut back by 4 bases and J by 5 bases. The CDR3 totals 15 residues. CDR3 sequence: CASSYFDRGNEKLFF. CDR3 DNA sequence: TGTGCCAGCAGCTACTTTGACAGGGGAAATGAAAAACTGTTTTTT.

The chain couples TRBV7-9 to TRBJ2-3, with D possibly TRBD1 on 5 matching bases. Germline-derived CDR1 and CDR2 are SEHNR and FQNEAQ (reference sequence). The CDR3 sequence is 17 residues long. Trimming took off 1 base at V and 0 bases at J, with 14 bases between the two ends. CDR3: CASSLDLYPGSTDTQYF. The CDR3 DNA reads as TGTGCCAGCAGCTTAGACTTGTACCCAGGGAGCACAGATACGCAGTATTTT.

The rearrangement uses TRBV2 and TRBJ1-4, with a tentative D call TRBD1 (5 bases). V was pared by 5 bases and J by 5 bases, with 12 bases between. The CDR3 is made up of 14 amino acids. Germline-derived CDR1 and CDR2 are SNHLY and FYNNEI. CDR3 bases: TGTGCCAGCAGTACCCGACAGAAGAATGAAAAACTGTTTTTT. Its protein product is CASSTRQKNEKLFF.

This clone showed up just a few times. The rearrangement joins TRBV18 to TRBJ1-2; 7 nucleotides agree with TRBD1. The CDR3 loop spans 15 amino acids. Germline lookup yields CDR1 KGHSH and CDR2 LQKENI. V was clipped by 2 bases and J by 1 base; unmatched bases: 4. The CDR3 protein is CASSPTGESNYGYTF. The DNA for the CDR3 is TGTGCCAGCTCACCAACAGGGGAGAGTAACTATGGCTACACCTTC.